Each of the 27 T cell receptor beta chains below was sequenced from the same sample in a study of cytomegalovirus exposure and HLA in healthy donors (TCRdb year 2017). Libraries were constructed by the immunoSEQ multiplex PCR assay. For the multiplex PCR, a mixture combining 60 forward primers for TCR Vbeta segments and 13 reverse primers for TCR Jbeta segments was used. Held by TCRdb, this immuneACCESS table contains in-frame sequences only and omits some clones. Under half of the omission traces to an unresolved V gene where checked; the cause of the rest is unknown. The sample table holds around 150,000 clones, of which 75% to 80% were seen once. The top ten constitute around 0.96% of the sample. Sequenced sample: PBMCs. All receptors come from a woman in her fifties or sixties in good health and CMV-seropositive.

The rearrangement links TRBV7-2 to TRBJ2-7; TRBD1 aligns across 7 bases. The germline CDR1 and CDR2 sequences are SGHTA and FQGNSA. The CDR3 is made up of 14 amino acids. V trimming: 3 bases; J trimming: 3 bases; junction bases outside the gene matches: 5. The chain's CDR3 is CASSFKQGSYEQYF. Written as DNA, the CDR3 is TGTGCCAGCAGCTTCAAACAGGGGAGCTACGAGCAGTACTTC.

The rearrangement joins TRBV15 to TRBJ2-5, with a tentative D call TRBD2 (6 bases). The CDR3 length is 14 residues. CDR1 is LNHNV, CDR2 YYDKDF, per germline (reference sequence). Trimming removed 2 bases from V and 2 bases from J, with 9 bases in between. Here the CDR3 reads CATSRRAGQETQYF. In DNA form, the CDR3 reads TGTGCCACCAGCAGACGAGCGGGTCAAGAGACCCAGTACTTC.

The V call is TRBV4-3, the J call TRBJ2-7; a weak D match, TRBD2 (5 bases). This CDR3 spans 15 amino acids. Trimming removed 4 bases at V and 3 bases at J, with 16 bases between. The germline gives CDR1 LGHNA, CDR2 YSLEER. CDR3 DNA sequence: TGCGCCAGCAGCCTCGCGGTAGAGCGGTACTACGAGCAGTACTTC. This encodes CASSLAVERYYEQYF.

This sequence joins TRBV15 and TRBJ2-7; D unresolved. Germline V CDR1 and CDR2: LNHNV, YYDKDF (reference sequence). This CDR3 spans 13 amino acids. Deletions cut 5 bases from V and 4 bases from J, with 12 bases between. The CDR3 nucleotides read TGTGCCACCAGCCGCGAACCGCGATACGAGCAGTACTTC. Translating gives CATSREPRYEQYF.

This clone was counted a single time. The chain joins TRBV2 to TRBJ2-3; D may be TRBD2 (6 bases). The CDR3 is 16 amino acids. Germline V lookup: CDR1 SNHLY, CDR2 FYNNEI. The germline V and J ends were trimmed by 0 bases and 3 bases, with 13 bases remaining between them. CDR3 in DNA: TGTGCCAGCAGTGAAGCCCGTAGCGGACGAACAGATACGCAGTATTTT. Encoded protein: CASSEARSGRTDTQYF. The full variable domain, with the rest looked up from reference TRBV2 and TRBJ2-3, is EPEVTQTPSHQVTQMGQEVILRCVPISNHLYFYWYRQILGQKVEFLVSFYNNEISEKSEIFDDQFSVERPDGSNFTLKIRSTKLEDSAMYFCASSEARSGRTDTQYFGPGTRLTVL.

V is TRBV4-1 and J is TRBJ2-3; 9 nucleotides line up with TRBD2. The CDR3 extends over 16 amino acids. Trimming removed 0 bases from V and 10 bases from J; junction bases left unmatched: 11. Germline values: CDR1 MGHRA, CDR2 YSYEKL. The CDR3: CASSQDRSSGSRAQYF. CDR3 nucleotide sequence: TGCGCCAGCAGCCAAGATCGGAGTAGCGGGAGCCGGGCGCAGTATTTT.

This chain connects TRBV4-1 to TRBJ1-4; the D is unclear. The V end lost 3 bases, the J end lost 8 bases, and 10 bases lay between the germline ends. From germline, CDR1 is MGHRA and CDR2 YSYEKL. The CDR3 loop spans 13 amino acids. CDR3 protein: CASSQAHGEKLFF. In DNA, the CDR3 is TGCGCCAGCAGCCAGGCCCACGGGGAAAAACTGTTTTTT.

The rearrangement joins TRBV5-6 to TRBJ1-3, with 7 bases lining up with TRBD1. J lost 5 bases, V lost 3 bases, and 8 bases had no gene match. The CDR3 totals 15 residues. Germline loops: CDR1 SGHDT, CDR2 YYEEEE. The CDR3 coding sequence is TGTGCCAGCAGCTGGGCCCAACAGGGGAGAAACACCATATATTTT. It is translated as CASSWAQQGRNTIYF. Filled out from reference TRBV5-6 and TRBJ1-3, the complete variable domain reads DAGVTQSPTHLIKTRGQQVTLRCSPKSGHDTVSWYQQALGQGPQFIFQYYEEEERQRGNFPDRFSGHQFPNYSSELNVNALLLGDSALYLCASSWAQQGRNTIYFGEGSWLTVV.

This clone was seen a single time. CDR3 region: CASSLPGYGYTF. The CDR3 bases are TGTGCCAGCAGTTTACCGGGATATGGCTACACCTTC. The J gene is TRBJ1-2, the V gene TRBV28; the D is unclear. Trimming took off 2 bases at V and 5 bases at J, with 6 bases between the two ends. Germline lookup yields CDR1 MDHEN and CDR2 SYDVKM. The CDR3 spans 12 residues.

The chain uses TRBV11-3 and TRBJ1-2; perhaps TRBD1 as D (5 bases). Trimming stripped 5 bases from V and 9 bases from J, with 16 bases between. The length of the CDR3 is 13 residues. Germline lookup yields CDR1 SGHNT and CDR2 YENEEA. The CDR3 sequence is CASSRTGSRSYTF. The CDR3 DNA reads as TGTGCCAGCAGCCGAACAGGTTCCAGAAGCTACACCTTC.

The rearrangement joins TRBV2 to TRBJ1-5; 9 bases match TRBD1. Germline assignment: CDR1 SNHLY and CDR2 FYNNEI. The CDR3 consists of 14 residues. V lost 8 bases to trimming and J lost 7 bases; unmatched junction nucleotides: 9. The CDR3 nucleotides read TGTGCCAGCTTACTTACAGGGGGCGGGCAGCCCCAGCATTTT. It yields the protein CASLLTGGGQPQHF. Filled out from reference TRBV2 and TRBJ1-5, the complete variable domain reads EPEVTQTPSHQVTQMGQEVILRCVPISNHLYFYWYRQILGQKVEFLVSFYNNEISEKSEIFDDQFSVERPDGSNFTLKIRSTKLEDSAMYFCASLLTGGGQPQHFGDGTRLSIL.

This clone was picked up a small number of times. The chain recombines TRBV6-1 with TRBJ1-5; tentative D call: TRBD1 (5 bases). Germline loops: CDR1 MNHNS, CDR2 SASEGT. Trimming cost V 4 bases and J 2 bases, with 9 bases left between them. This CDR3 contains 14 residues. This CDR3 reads CASSVAQGNQPQHF. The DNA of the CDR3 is TGTGCCAGCAGTGTGGCACAGGGCAATCAGCCCCAGCATTTT.

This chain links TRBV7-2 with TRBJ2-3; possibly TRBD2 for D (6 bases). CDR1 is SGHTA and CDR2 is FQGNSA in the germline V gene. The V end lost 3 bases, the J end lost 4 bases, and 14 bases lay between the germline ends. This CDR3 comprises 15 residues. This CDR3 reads CASSFWSGTPDTQYF. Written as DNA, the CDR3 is TGTGCCAGCAGCTTCTGGTCGGGGACTCCAGATACGCAGTATTTT. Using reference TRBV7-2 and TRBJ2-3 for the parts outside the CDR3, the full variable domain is GAGVSQSPSNKVTEKGKDVELRCDPISGHTALYWYRQSLGQGLEFLIYFQGNSAPDKSGLPSDRFSAERTGGSVSTLTIQRTQQEDSAVYLCASSFWSGTPDTQYFGPGTRLTVL.

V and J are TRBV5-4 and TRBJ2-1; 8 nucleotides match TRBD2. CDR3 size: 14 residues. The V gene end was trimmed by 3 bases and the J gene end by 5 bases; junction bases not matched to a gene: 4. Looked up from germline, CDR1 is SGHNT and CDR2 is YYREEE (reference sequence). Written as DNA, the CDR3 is TGTGCCAGCAGCTCGTGGACTAGCCACAATGAGCAGTTCTTC. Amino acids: CASSSWTSHNEQFF.

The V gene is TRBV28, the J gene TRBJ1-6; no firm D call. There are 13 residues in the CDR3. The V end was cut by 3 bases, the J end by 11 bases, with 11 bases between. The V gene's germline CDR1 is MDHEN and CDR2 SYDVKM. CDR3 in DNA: TGTGCCAGCAGTTTTACGAGTACGCCACCCCTCCACTTT. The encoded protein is CASSFTSTPPLHF.

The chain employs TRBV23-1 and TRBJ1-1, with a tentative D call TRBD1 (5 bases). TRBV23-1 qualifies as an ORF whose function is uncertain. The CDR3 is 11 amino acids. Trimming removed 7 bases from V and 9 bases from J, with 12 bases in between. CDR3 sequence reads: CASTPDKKAFF. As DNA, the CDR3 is TGCGCCAGCACCCCGGACAAGAAAGCTTTCTTT.

The CDR3 DNA is TGTGCCATCAGTGACAACAGGATGGTCGCATGGGGGGAGCTGTTTTTT. Translation: CAISDNRMVAWGELFF. The chain has TRBV10-3 and TRBJ2-2, with TRBD1 as a possible D gene (5 bases). This CDR3 comprises 16 residues. Per the germline V gene, CDR1 is ENHRY and CDR2 is SYGVKD. V gave up 3 bases and J gave up 8 bases, with 19 bases separating them.

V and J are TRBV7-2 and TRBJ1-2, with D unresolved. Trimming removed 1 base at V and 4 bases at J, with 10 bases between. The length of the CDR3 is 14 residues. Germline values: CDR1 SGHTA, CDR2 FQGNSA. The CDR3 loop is CASSLEAGLYGYTF. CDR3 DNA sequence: TGTGCCAGCAGCTTAGAAGCGGGCCTCTATGGCTACACCTTC.

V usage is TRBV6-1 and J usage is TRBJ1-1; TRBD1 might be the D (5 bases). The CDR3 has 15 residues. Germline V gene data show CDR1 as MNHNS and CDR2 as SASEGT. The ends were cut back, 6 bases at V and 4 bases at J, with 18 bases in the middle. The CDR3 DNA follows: TGTGCCAGCAGCGAGGGTTGGGGGGTTTTCACTGAAGCTTTCTTT. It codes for CASSEGWGVFTEAFF.

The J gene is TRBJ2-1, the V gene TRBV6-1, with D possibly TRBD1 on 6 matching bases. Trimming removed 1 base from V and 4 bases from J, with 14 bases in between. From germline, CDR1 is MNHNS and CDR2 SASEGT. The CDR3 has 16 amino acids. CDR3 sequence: CASSEGQDPLYNEQFF. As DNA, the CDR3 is TGTGCCAGCAGTGAAGGACAGGACCCGCTGTACAATGAGCAGTTCTTC.

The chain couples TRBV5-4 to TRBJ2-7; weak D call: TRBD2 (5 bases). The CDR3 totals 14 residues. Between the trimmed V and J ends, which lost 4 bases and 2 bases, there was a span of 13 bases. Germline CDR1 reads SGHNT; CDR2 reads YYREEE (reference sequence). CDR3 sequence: CASSHGLPPYEQYF. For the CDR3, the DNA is TGTGCCAGCAGCCATGGACTTCCTCCCTACGAGCAGTACTTC.

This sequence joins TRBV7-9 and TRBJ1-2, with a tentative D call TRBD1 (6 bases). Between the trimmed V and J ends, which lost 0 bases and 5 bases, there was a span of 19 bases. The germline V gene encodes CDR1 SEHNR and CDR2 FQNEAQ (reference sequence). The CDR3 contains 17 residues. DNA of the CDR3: TGTGCCAGCAGCTTAGCCGTAGCATTAGGGGGATTTTATGGCTACACCTTC. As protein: CASSLAVALGGFYGYTF.

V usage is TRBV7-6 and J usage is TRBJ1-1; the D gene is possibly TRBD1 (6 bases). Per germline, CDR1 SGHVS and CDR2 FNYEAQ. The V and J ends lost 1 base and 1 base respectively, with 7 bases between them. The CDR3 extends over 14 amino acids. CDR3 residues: CASSLGQANTEAFF. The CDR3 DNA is TGTGCCAGCAGCTTAGGACAGGCGAACACTGAAGCTTTCTTT.

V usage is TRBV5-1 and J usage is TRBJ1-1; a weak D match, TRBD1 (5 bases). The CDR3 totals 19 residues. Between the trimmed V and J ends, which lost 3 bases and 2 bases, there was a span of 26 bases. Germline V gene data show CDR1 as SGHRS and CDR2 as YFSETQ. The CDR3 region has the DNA TGCGCCAGCAGCTCCACGGGGACCTTCCGGGGGGGAAAAAACACTGAAGCTTTCTTT. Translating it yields CASSSTGTFRGGKNTEAFF. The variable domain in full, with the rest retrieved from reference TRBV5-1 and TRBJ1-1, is KAGVTQTPRYLIKTRGQQVTLSCSPISGHRSVSWYQQTPGQGLQFLFEYFSETQRNKGNFPGRFSGRQFSNSRSEMNVSTLELGDSALYLCASSSTGTFRGGKNTEAFFGQGTRLTVV.

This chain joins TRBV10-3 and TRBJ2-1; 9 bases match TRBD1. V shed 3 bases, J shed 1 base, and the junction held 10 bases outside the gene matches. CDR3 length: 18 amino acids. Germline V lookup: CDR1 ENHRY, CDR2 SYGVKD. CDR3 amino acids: CAISDTTAGTGSYNEQFF. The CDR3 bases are TGTGCCATCAGTGATACGACCGCCGGGACAGGGTCCTACAATGAGCAGTTCTTC.

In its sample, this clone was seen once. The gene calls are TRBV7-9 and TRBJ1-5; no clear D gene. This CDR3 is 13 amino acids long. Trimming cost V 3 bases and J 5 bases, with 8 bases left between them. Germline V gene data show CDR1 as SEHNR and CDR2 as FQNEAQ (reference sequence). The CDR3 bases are TGTGCCAGCAGCTTCACGGAGGATCAGCCCCAGCATTTT. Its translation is CASSFTEDQPQHF.

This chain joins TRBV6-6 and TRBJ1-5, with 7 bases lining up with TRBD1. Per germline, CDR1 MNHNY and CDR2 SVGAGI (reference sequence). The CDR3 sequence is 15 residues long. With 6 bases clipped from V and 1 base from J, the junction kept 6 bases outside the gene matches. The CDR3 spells CASRPQGRSNQPQHF. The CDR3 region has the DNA TGTGCCAGCAGGCCACAGGGGAGGAGCAATCAGCCCCAGCATTTT.